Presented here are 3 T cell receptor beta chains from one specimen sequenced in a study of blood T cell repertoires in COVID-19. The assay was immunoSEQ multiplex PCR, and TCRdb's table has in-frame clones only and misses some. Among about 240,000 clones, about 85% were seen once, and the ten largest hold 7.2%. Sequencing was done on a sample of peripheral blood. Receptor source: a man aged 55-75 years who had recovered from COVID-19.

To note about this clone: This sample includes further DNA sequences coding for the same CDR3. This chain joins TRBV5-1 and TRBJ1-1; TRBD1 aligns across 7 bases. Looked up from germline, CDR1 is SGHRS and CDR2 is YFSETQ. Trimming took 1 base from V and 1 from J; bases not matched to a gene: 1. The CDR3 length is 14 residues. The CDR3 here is CASSLRTGNTEAFF. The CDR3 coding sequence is TGCGCCAGCAGCTTGCGGACAGGGAACACTGAAGCTTTCTTT.

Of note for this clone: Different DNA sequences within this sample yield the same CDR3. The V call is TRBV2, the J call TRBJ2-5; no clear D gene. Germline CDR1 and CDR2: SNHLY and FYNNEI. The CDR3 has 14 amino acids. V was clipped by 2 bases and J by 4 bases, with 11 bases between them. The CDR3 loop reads CASSEPRGGETQYF. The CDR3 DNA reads TGTGCCAGCAGTGAACCGAGAGGCGGAGAGACCCAGTACTTC. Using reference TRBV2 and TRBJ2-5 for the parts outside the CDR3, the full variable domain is EPEVTQTPSHQVTQMGQEVILRCVPISNHLYFYWYRQILGQKVEFLVSFYNNEISEKSEIFDDQFSVERPDGSNFTLKIRSTKLEDSAMYFCASSEPRGGETQYFGPGTRLLVL.

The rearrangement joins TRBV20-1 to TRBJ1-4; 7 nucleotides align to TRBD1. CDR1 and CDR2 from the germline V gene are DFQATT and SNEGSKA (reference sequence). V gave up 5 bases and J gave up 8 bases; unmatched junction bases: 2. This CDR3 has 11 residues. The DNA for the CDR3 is TGCAGTGCTCACAGGGGCGAAAAACTGTTTTTT. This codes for CSAHRGEKLFF.